This T cell receptor beta chain was retrieved from a study of OX40 agonist ivuxolimab in advanced cancers. This CDR3 has 16 residues. J gave up 3 bases and V 6 bases, and 11 bases lay outside the gene matches. Germline CDR1 and CDR2: LNHDA and SQIVND (reference sequence). In this sample, this clone turned up a few times. Some clones are missing from TCRdb's copy, which holds only in-frame ones; the method was immunoSEQ multiplex PCR. The sample gives 66,000 or so clones, about nine tenths of which show up once; roughly 2% is in the top ten. The sequence came from an adult with an advanced solid tumor such as melanoma, head and neck, liver or kidney cancer. Sequenced material: CD4+ or CD8+ T cells sorted from blood, taken in a trial of the OX40 agonist ivuxolimab. The chain carries TRBV19 and TRBJ1-3; 7 bases map to TRBD1. CDR3 residues: CASSPNRGIFGNTIYF. CDR3 coding DNA: TGTGCCAGTAGCCCTAACAGGGGAATATTTGGAAACACCATATATTTT.